A single sample gave rise to the 28 T cell receptor beta chains below, sequenced in a study of T cell responses to AZD1222 COVID-19 vaccine. Profiled with immunoSEQ multiplex PCR; TCRdb holds only in-frame clones, not every one. Among approximately 100,000 clones listed, 89% were seen once. The sample was peripheral blood, taken on day 0 of MenACWY control vaccination. Receptor source: an adult in good health.

The chain carries TRBV25-1 and TRBJ1-4; maybe TRBD1 (6 bases). From germline, CDR1 is MGHDK and CDR2 SYGVNS. Trimming shortened V by 7 bases and J by 7 bases, and 13 bases separated the two germline ends. The length of the CDR3 is 13 residues. DNA for the CDR3: TGTGCCAGCACAGGGGATTTAGGTGAAAAACTGTTTTTT. Translating gives CASTGDLGEKLFF.

V usage is TRBV19 and J usage is TRBJ1-5; D is unresolved. Trimming shortened V by 3 bases and J by 5 bases, and 11 bases separated the two germline ends. Germline V gives CDR1 LNHDA, CDR2 SQIVND (reference sequence). The CDR3 length is 14 residues. The CDR3 nucleotides read TGTGCCAGTAGTATGGCAGGACCCTATCAGCCCCAGCATTTT. Its protein is CASSMAGPYQPQHF.

This chain connects TRBV30 to TRBJ1-2; D not resolved. The CDR3 is 12 residues long. Germline CDR1 GTSNPN, CDR2 SVGIG (reference sequence). V was clipped by 3 bases and J by 4 bases, with 9 bases between them. CDR3: CAWRDLGYGYTF. The CDR3 coding sequence is TGTGCCTGGAGGGACCTTGGCTATGGCTACACCTTC.

V usage is TRBV6-6 and J usage is TRBJ1-3; D is uncertain. Trimming took off 6 bases at V and 0 bases at J, with 15 bases between the two ends. Germline V gives CDR1 MNHNY, CDR2 SVGAGI (reference sequence). CDR3 length equals 16 residues. CDR3 bases: TGTGCCAGCAGCAACTCCCCCACAGTCTCTGGAAACACCATATATTTT. Translating gives CASSNSPTVSGNTIYF.

This clone was seen a few times. The chain uses TRBV29-1 and TRBJ1-2, with D unclear. The CDR3 is made up of 11 amino acids. V lost 7 bases, J lost 1 base, and 7 bases lay in between. Germline V gene data show CDR1 as SQVTM and CDR2 as ANQGSEA. CDR3 sequence: CSANLNYGYTF. The CDR3 DNA reads TGCAGCGCCAACCTTAACTATGGCTACACCTTC. Full variable domain (outside the CDR3, taken from reference TRBV29-1 and TRBJ1-2): SAVISQKPSRDICQRGTSLTIQCQVDSQVTMMFWYRQQPGQSLTLIATANQGSEATYESGFVIDKFPISRPNLTFSTLTVSNMSPEDSSIYLCSANLNYGYTFGSGTRLTVV.

As DNA, the CDR3 is TGTGCCAGCCGACGCGGACAGGGGGCGCAGGGCTATGGCTACACCTTC. Protein sequence: CASRRGQGAQGYGYTF. V gene TRBV3-1 (or the pseudogene TRBV3-2) combines with J gene TRBJ1-2; 11 positions agree with TRBD1. The V gene's germline CDR1 is LGHDT and CDR2 YNNKEL (reference sequence). The J segment lost 4 bases and the V segment lost 8 bases, leaving 12 bases of the junction unmatched. The CDR3 extends over 16 amino acids.

J is TRBJ2-3 and V is TRBV7-8; D unresolved. The CDR3 is 14 residues long. Germline V gene sequence: CDR1 SGHVS, CDR2 FQNEAQ. Trimming cost V 0 bases and J 2 bases, with 6 bases left between them. CDR3: CASSLAPNTDTQYF. The CDR3 DNA sequence: TGTGCCAGCAGCTTAGCTCCGAACACAGATACGCAGTATTTT.

This chain uses TRBV12-3 or TRBV12-4 with TRBJ1-3; no clear D gene. The CDR3 loop spans 12 amino acids. Trimming took off 8 bases at V and 4 bases at J, with 9 bases between the two ends. The CDR3 DNA reads TGTGCCAGCCTCTCTCGAGGAAACACCATATATTTT. Its translation is CASLSRGNTIYF.

This clone occurred a few times. V is TRBV12-3 or TRBV12-4 and J is TRBJ1-2, with 8 bases lining up with TRBD1. V gave up 6 bases and J gave up 8 bases; unmatched junction bases: 8. CDR3 length equals 13 residues. CDR3 DNA sequence: TGTGCCAGCAGCCTTAACAGGGGGGACGGCTACACCTTC. It translates to CASSLNRGDGYTF.

The chain joins TRBV19 to TRBJ2-3; 12 positions agree with TRBD2. This CDR3 has 19 amino acids. Germline lookup yields CDR1 LNHDA and CDR2 SQIVND (reference sequence). With 1 base clipped from V and 1 base from J, the junction kept 9 bases outside the gene matches. The DNA for the CDR3 is TGTGCCAGTAGTATAGGTTGGGCTAGCGGGGGGGAGGGCACAGATACGCAGTATTTT. Its protein is CASSIGWASGGEGTDTQYF.

The gene calls are TRBV30 and TRBJ2-4; D remains ambiguous. CDR1 and CDR2 (germline): GTSNPN, SVGIG (reference sequence). The CDR3 sequence is 15 residues long. Trimming shortened V by 2 bases and J by 0 bases, and 11 bases separated the two germline ends. CDR3 coding DNA: TGTGCCTGGAGTATCAGTATTCTAGCCAAAAACATTCAGTACTTC. Protein: CAWSISILAKNIQYF.

The CDR3 sequence is CAWSVLAGFYNEQFF. CDR3 DNA sequence: TGTGCCTGGAGTGTACTAGCGGGGTTCTACAATGAGCAGTTCTTC. The chain combines TRBV30 with TRBJ2-1; 10 nucleotides match TRBD2. The CDR3 has 15 amino acids. CDR1 and CDR2 from the germline V gene are GTSNPN and SVGIG (reference sequence). The trim removed 0 bases at V and 3 bases at J, leaving 2 bases unmatched.

CDR3 nucleotide sequence: TGTGCCAGCAGCCGGACAGAGGACACTGAAGCTTTCTTT. The encoded protein is CASSRTEDTEAFF. V and J are TRBV13 and TRBJ1-1, with TRBD1 as a possible D gene (6 bases). The V end was cut by 5 bases, the J end by 3 bases, with 10 bases between. Germline-derived CDR1 and CDR2 are PRHDT and FYEKMQ (reference sequence). The CDR3 is 13 amino acids.

This clone was found once. The chain recombines TRBV11-2 with TRBJ1-2; the D is unclear. Germline CDR1 SGHAT, CDR2 FQNNGV. V lost 1 base and J lost 1, with 4 bases in between. The CDR3 is 13 residues long. The chain's CDR3 is CASSLGHNYGYTF. CDR3 nucleotides: TGTGCCAGCAGCTTAGGACATAACTATGGCTACACCTTC.

The chain couples TRBV11-1 to TRBJ2-5; 11 bases line up with TRBD2. V was clipped by 6 bases and J by 5 bases; unmatched bases: 8. The CDR3 consists of 15 residues. Germline CDR1 reads SGHAT; CDR2 reads FQDESV (reference sequence). The CDR3 region has the DNA TGTGCCAGCAGAGATAGCGGGGGGGCCTCGGAGACCCAGTACTTC. Protein product: CASRDSGGASETQYF.

This clone was counted between two and nine times. The CDR3: CASSFTPDTQYF. In DNA, the CDR3 is TGTGCCAGCAGCTTCACCCCCGATACGCAGTATTTT. The V gene is TRBV7-9, the J gene TRBJ2-3; D gene unclear. V was cut by 3 bases and J by 6 bases, with 7 bases left in between. CDR1 is SEHNR and CDR2 is FQNEAQ in the germline V gene (reference sequence). The CDR3 totals 12 residues.

The chain recombines TRBV2 with TRBJ1-6, with no clear D. The CDR3 is made up of 15 amino acids. Germline values: CDR1 SNHLY, CDR2 FYNNEI. The V gene lost 1 base and the J gene lost 0 bases, with 4 bases spanning the gap. Here the CDR3 DNA reads TGTGCCAGCAGTGAAGGGCGCTCCTATAATTCACCCCTCCACTTT. Amino acid sequence: CASSEGRSYNSPLHF.

The chain couples TRBV7-9 to TRBJ1-2, with D unresolved. The V end lost 5 bases, the J end lost 4 bases, and 11 bases lay between the germline ends. Germline CDR1 SEHNR, CDR2 FQNEAQ (reference sequence). This CDR3 contains 13 residues. As DNA, the CDR3 is TGTGCCAGCAGCCAAGGGTGGACCTATGGCTACACCTTC. It is translated as CASSQGWTYGYTF.

In DNA form, the CDR3 reads TGTGCCAGCAGTGGGGCCCTAGACAGGATCTACAATGAGCAGTTCTTC. This sequence encodes CASSGALDRIYNEQFF. The chain uses TRBV2 and TRBJ2-1; D perhaps matches TRBD1 (6 bases). The CDR3 covers 16 residues. CDR1 is SNHLY and CDR2 is FYNNEI in the germline V gene. The V gene lost 4 bases and the J gene lost 3 bases, with 16 bases spanning the gap.

This chain connects TRBV6-2 or TRBV6-3 to TRBJ1-1, with D possibly being TRBD1 (6 bases). Germline lookup yields CDR1 MNHEY and CDR2 SVGEGT. Trimming removed 3 bases at V and 5 bases at J, with 10 bases between. The CDR3 sequence is 13 residues long. The CDR3 coding sequence is TGTGCCAGCAGTTATGGAGGGGGTACTGAAGCTTTCTTT. Amino acids: CASSYGGGTEAFF.

This clone was seen just once. The chain combines TRBV7-2 with TRBJ1-1, with 7 bases aligning to TRBD1. Trimming took 5 bases from V and 4 from J; bases not matched to a gene: 10. The CDR3 loop spans 15 amino acids. Germline lookup yields CDR1 SGHTA and CDR2 FQGNSA. The CDR3 spells CASSRPRGHGTEAFF. Written as DNA, the CDR3 is TGTGCCAGCAGCAGACCTAGGGGGCACGGCACTGAAGCTTTCTTT.

The V and J genes are TRBV14 and TRBJ1-1; 7 bases fit TRBD1. CDR1 and CDR2 from the germline V gene are SGHDN and FVKESK. CDR3 length: 20 amino acids. Germline trimming cut 4 bases from V and 0 bases from J; bases unmatched to any gene: 20. In nucleotides, the CDR3 is TGTGCCAGCAGCCTCACCGGCAGGGGGTCTACGCGGTCGGTGAACACTGAAGCTTTCTTT. This sequence encodes CASSLTGRGSTRSVNTEAFF.

The gene calls are TRBV5-6 and TRBJ1-1; no definite D call. The CDR3 is made up of 13 amino acids. CDR1 and CDR2 from the germline V gene are SGHDT and YYEEEE. V shed 1 base and J shed 4 bases, with 8 bases lying between them. CDR3 in amino acids: CASSLWEPTEAFF. CDR3 nucleotide sequence: TGTGCCAGCAGCTTGTGGGAACCCACTGAAGCTTTCTTT.

The rearrangement joins TRBV5-4 to TRBJ1-3, with 7 positions matching TRBD1. Germline V gives CDR1 SGHNT, CDR2 YYREEE (reference sequence). V shed 4 bases and J 6 bases; nucleotides not matched to a gene: 7. CDR3 length: 14 amino acids. CDR3 residues: CASSPGGGENTIYF. CDR3 bases: TGTGCCAGCAGCCCAGGAGGGGGCGAAAACACCATATATTTT.

The chain carries TRBV5-1 and TRBJ1-6; 8 bases line up with TRBD1. Germline values: CDR1 SGHRS, CDR2 YFSETQ. The CDR3 sequence is 15 residues long. The V and J ends lost 5 bases and 9 bases, in that order; junction bases with no gene match: 10. For the CDR3, the DNA is TGCGCCAGCAGTCTGGGGACAGGCTGGTCTTCACCCCTCCACTTT. Residues: CASSLGTGWSSPLHF. The full variable domain, its missing parts supplied by reference TRBV5-1 and TRBJ1-6, is KAGVTQTPRYLIKTRGQQVTLSCSPISGHRSVSWYQQTPGQGLQFLFEYFSETQRNKGNFPGRFSGRQFSNSRSEMNVSTLELGDSALYLCASSLGTGWSSPLHFGNGTRLTVT.

The genes are TRBV3-1 (or the pseudogene TRBV3-2) and TRBJ2-5, with D possibly being TRBD1 or TRBD2 (6 bases each). The CDR3 spans 14 residues. Germline CDR1 LGHDT, CDR2 YNNKEL (reference sequence). The V end lost 5 bases, the J end lost 5 bases, and 15 bases lay between the germline ends. This chain's CDR3 is CASSGNGGQETQYF. The CDR3 DNA sequence: TGTGCCAGCAGCGGGAACGGGGGCCAGGAGACCCAGTACTTC.

This chain uses TRBV29-1 with TRBJ2-5, with D maybe TRBD2 (6 bases). V was shortened by 6 bases and J by 3 bases, with 14 bases between the two germline ends. Germline CDR1 SQVTM, CDR2 ANQGSEA. This CDR3 has 13 residues. The CDR3 loop reads CSVMDGGKETQYF. DNA for the CDR3: TGCAGCGTGATGGACGGGGGAAAAGAGACCCAGTACTTC.

This chain connects TRBV5-1 to TRBJ1-6; the D gene is possibly TRBD1 (6 bases). This CDR3 has 14 amino acids. V lost 4 bases to trimming and J lost 14 bases, with 19 bases between them. Looked up from germline, CDR1 is SGHRS and CDR2 is YFSETQ. CDR3 sequence reads: CASSGDITFRTLHF. The CDR3 DNA follows: TGCGCCAGCAGCGGGGACATTACGTTTCGGACCCTCCACTTT.